This passage covers 15 T cell receptor beta chains from one sample sequenced in a study of T cell responses to AZD1222 COVID-19 vaccine. Clones were sequenced by immunoSEQ multiplex PCR, and TCRdb holds only the in-frame ones, with some missing. Of 55,000 to 75,000 clones listed, approximately 79% are singletons. Sequences were derived from peripheral blood, sampled on day 0 of MenACWY control vaccination. The receptor source for this set is an adult in good health.

J is TRBJ1-2 and V is TRBV7-2; TRBD1 matches 9 bases. The germline V gene encodes CDR1 SGHTA and CDR2 FQGNSA. The CDR3 totals 14 residues. V was pared by 5 bases and J by 6 bases, with 7 bases of the junction left unmatched. The CDR3 loop reads CASSRDRVEDGYTF. The CDR3 DNA reads as TGTGCCAGCAGCCGGGACAGGGTTGAGGATGGCTACACCTTC.

This clone was found a few times. The V gene is TRBV20-1, the J gene TRBJ1-1; 9 nucleotides line up with TRBD1. This CDR3 has 11 amino acids. With V trimmed by 1 base and J by 11 bases, 2 bases remained unmatched. CDR1 is DFQATT, CDR2 SNEGSKA, per germline (reference sequence). CDR3 residues: CSARGTGEAFF. The CDR3 region has the DNA TGCAGTGCTAGAGGGACAGGGGAGGCTTTCTTT.

The rearrangement links TRBV9 to TRBJ2-3, with no clear D. Germline V gene data show CDR1 as SGDLS and CDR2 as YYNGEE. Trimming took 1 base from V and 2 from J, leaving 11 bases between them. The CDR3 extends over 15 amino acids. CDR3 loop: CASSVTVRNTDTQYF. The CDR3 region has the DNA TGTGCCAGCAGCGTAACTGTTAGAAACACAGATACGCAGTATTTT.

V is TRBV7-2 and J is TRBJ1-1; D not resolved. V was trimmed by 5 bases and J by 1 base, leaving 8 bases between them. This CDR3 spans 13 amino acids. Germline CDR1 and CDR2: SGHTA and FQGNSA. The CDR3 DNA reads as TGTGCCAGCAGCATAAGCGAGAACACTGAAGCTTTCTTT. Translation gives CASSISENTEAFF.

The J gene is TRBJ2-3, the V gene TRBV6-6; the D is unclear. V was shortened by 6 bases and J by 6 bases, with 16 bases between the two germline ends. The CDR3 spans 14 residues. Germline V CDR1 and CDR2: MNHNY, SVGAGI (reference sequence). Written as DNA, the CDR3 is TGTGCCAGCAGGGTGGACCCTGGTTCGGATACGCAGTATTTT. It yields the protein CASRVDPGSDTQYF.

The chain combines TRBV6-5 with TRBJ1-6, with D possibly matching TRBD1 (6 bases). V was trimmed by 7 bases and J by 10 bases, leaving 14 bases between them. Looked up from germline, CDR1 is MNHEY and CDR2 is SVGAGI. The CDR3 contains 13 residues. CDR3 nucleotides: TGTGCCAGCACTCAAGGGGGGTTCTCACCCCTCCACTTT. Its protein product is CASTQGGFSPLHF.

The genes are TRBV7-3 and TRBJ2-2; D may be TRBD1 (6 bases). The ends were cut back, 1 base at V and 5 bases at J, with 14 bases in the middle. In germline, CDR1 is SGHTA, CDR2 FQGTGA. The CDR3 consists of 16 residues. As DNA, the CDR3 is TGTGCCAGCAGCTTAATGGGGGCTCCCTCGACCGGGGAGCTGTTTTTT. Translated: CASSLMGAPSTGELFF. The full variable domain, with the rest looked up from reference TRBV7-3 and TRBJ2-2, is GAGVSQTPSNKVTEKGKYVELRCDPISGHTALYWYRQSLGQGPEFLIYFQGTGAADDSGLPNDRFFAVRPEGSVSTLKIQRTERGDSAVYLCASSLMGAPSTGELFFGEGSRLTVL.

The CDR3 nucleotides are TGTGCCTGGAATAAGGGAGGCCCCCTCCAAGAGACCCAGTACTTC. It translates to CAWNKGGPLQETQYF. This chain joins TRBV30 and TRBJ2-5; D is possibly TRBD2 (6 bases). The CDR3 loop spans 15 amino acids. The V and J ends lost 4 bases and 1 base respectively, with 16 bases between them. Germline CDR1 GTSNPN, CDR2 SVGIG (reference sequence). The full variable domain, rest sourced from reference TRBV30 and TRBJ2-5, is SQTIHQWPATLVQPVGSPLSLECTVEGTSNPNLYWYRQAAGRGLQLLFYSVGIGQISSEVPQNLSASRPQDRQFILSSKKLLLSDSGFYLCAWNKGGPLQETQYFGPGTRLLVL.

V usage is TRBV6-6 and J usage is TRBJ2-7; D is tentatively TRBD1 or TRBD2 (6 bases each). The V end was cut by 5 bases, the J end by 3 bases, with 20 bases between. The germline CDR1 and CDR2 sequences are MNHNY and SVGAGI (reference sequence). The CDR3 runs 16 residues. In DNA, the CDR3 is TGTGCCAGCAGTCCCACGGGGGCCTCTGGGGGCTACGAGCAGTACTTC. It translates to CASSPTGASGGYEQYF.

The CDR3 reads CAWSDYRFSYEQYF. The DNA of the CDR3 is TGTGCCTGGAGTGACTACAGGTTCTCCTACGAGCAGTACTTC. The genes are TRBV30 and TRBJ2-7; maybe TRBD1 (5 bases). This CDR3 comprises 14 residues. The germline CDR1 and CDR2 sequences are GTSNPN and SVGIG (reference sequence). Deletions cut 1 base from V and 0 bases from J, with 10 bases between.

Concerning this clone: With a much larger clone just one base away, this may be a read error. Additional DNA sequences in this sample encode the identical CDR3. This chain links TRBV9 with TRBJ2-2; D gene ambiguous. The CDR3 has 12 amino acids. With 0 bases removed from V and 7 bases from J, the gap between germline ends came to 4 bases. CDR1 is SGDLS, CDR2 YYNGEE, per germline. CDR3 nucleotides: TGTGCCAGCAGCGTAGTAAACGGGGAGCTGTTTTTT. Translation gives CASSVVNGELFF.

The J gene is TRBJ1-3, the V gene TRBV25-1, with a tentative D call TRBD1 (5 bases). Germline assignment: CDR1 MGHDK and CDR2 SYGVNS. The CDR3 is 14 residues long. Trimming cost V 5 bases and J 4 bases, with 12 bases left between them. CDR3 sequence reads: CASSQGAGGNTIYF. The DNA of the CDR3 is TGTGCCAGCAGTCAAGGGGCAGGGGGAAACACCATATATTTT. Full variable domain (remainder filled in from reference TRBV25-1 and TRBJ1-3): EADIYQTPRYLVIGTGKKITLECSQTMGHDKMYWYQQDPGMELHLIHYSYGVNSTEKGDLSSESTVSRIRTEHFPLTLESARPSHTSQYLCASSQGAGGNTIYFGEGSWLTVV.

In this sample, this clone turned up a few times. The chain couples TRBV5-1 to TRBJ2-2; D uncertain. This CDR3 comprises 12 residues. Germline values: CDR1 SGHRS, CDR2 YFSETQ. The ends were cut back, 0 bases at V and 6 bases at J, with 3 bases in the middle. CDR3 sequence: CASSLVPGELFF. Here the CDR3 DNA reads TGCGCCAGCAGCTTGGTCCCCGGGGAGCTGTTTTTT. The full variable domain, in which reference TRBV5-1 and TRBJ2-2 provide the parts outside the CDR3, is KAGVTQTPRYLIKTRGQQVTLSCSPISGHRSVSWYQQTPGQGLQFLFEYFSETQRNKGNFPGRFSGRQFSNSRSEMNVSTLELGDSALYLCASSLVPGELFFGEGSRLTVL.

The rearrangement uses TRBV18 and TRBJ2-7, with TRBD2 matching over 7 bases. Germline CDR1 and CDR2: KGHSH and LQKENI. Germline trimming cut 3 bases from V and 0 bases from J; bases unmatched to any gene: 2. The CDR3 loop spans 14 amino acids. The CDR3 sequence: CASSPGGDSYEQYF. The CDR3 DNA reads as TGTGCCAGCTCACCGGGGGGGGACTCCTACGAGCAGTACTTC. The full variable domain, completed using reference TRBV18 and TRBJ2-7, is NAGVMQNPRHLVRRRGQEARLRCSPMKGHSHVYWYRQLPEEGLKFMVYLQKENIIDESGMPKERFSAEFPKEGPSILRIQQVVRGDSAAYFCASSPGGDSYEQYFGPGTRLTVT.

This clone was recorded once. CDR3 sequence reads: CASSQTVGGSSYEQYF. In DNA form, the CDR3 reads TGTGCCAGCAGCCAAACCGTTGGTGGTAGCAGCTACGAGCAGTACTTC. The chain is built from TRBV7-4 and TRBJ2-7, with D unresolved. This CDR3 region has 16 residues. V was cut by 5 bases and J by 3 bases, with 20 bases left in between. CDR1 is SGHVT, CDR2 SQSDAQ, per germline. The full variable domain, with the rest looked up from reference TRBV7-4 and TRBJ2-7, is GAGVSQSPRYKVAKRGRDVALRCDSISGHVTLYWYRQTLGQGSEVLTYSQSDAQRDKSGRPSGRFSAERPERSVSTLKIQRTEQGDSAVYLCASSQTVGGSSYEQYFGPGTRLTVT.